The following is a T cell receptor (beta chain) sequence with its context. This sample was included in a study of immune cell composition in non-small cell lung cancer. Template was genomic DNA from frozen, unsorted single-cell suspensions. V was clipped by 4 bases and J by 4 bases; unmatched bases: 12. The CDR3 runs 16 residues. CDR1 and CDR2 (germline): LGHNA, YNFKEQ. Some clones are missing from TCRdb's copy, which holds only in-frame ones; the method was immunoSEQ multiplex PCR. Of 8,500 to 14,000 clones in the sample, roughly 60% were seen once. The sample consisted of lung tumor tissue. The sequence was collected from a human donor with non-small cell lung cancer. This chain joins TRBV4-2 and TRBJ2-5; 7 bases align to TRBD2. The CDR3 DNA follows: TGTGCCAGCAGCCGGCACGGAGGGGAGGGGCGAGAGACCCAGTACTTC. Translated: CASSRHGGEGRETQYF.